Below, 4 T cell receptor beta chains from the same sample are listed, as sequenced in a study of blood T cell repertoires in COVID-19. TCRdb keeps only in-frame clones here, not all; method: immunoSEQ multiplex PCR. The sample contains some 400,000 clones, 80% to 95% of which appear only once. Sequences were obtained from PBMCs or T cells enriched from blood (not recorded which). These receptors were collected from a middle-aged woman who had been exposed to COVID-19.

This chain uses TRBV4-1 with TRBJ1-2, with D possibly matching TRBD1 (5 bases). Trimming left V 2 bases short and J 2 bases short, with 9 bases between. Germline V gene data show CDR1 as MGHRA and CDR2 as YSYEKL. This CDR3 region has 14 residues. Here the CDR3 DNA reads TGCGCCAGCAGCCAACCGACAGCGAACTATGGCTACACCTTC. Amino acids: CASSQPTANYGYTF.

V usage is TRBV3-1 (or the pseudogene TRBV3-2) and J usage is TRBJ1-5, with a tentative D call TRBD1 (5 bases). The ends were cut back, 0 bases at V and 7 bases at J, with 7 bases in the middle. This CDR3 has 13 residues. From germline, CDR1 is LGHDT and CDR2 YNNKEL (reference sequence). The CDR3: CASSQDPGQPQHF. The CDR3 coding sequence is TGTGCCAGCAGCCAAGACCCAGGGCAGCCCCAGCATTTT.

The gene calls are TRBV10-3 and TRBJ2-6, with D possibly being TRBD1 (6 bases). The CDR3 is 16 amino acids. V lost 4 bases, J lost 2 bases, and 12 bases lay in between. Germline CDR1 and CDR2: ENHRY and SYGVKD. Written as DNA, the CDR3 is TGTGCCATCAGTGCAGGGGTGAGAGCTGGGGCCAACGTCCTGACTTTC. This translates into CAISAGVRAGANVLTF.

This chain connects TRBV15 to TRBJ1-1; D is unclear. Germline V gene lookup returns CDR1 LNHNV and CDR2 YYDKDF (reference sequence). The V end was cut by 1 base, the J end by 11 bases, with 14 bases between. This CDR3 has 13 amino acids. CDR3 coding DNA: TGTGCCACCAGCAGAGTTTCCGGGGAAGGGGCTTTCTTT. The encoded protein is CATSRVSGEGAFF.